A single sample is the source of the 15 T cell receptor beta chains below, sequenced in a study of Graves' ophthalmopathy and Graves' hyperthyroidism. Investigators amplified TCR beta CDR3 regions from RNA transcripts. HTBI primers were used in a first-round RT-PCR, which preceded a second-round multiplex PCR. TCRdb itself ran the multiplex PCR reads through MiXCR, one entry per CDR3 protein. The sample has 600,000 to 950,000 distinct CDR3 sequences; 35% to 50% are singletons. The sample consisted of peripheral blood. These receptors originate from an adult man with Graves' ophthalmopathy.

To note about this clonotype: The CDR3 does not close with the conserved phenylalanine or tryptophan, likely indicating a read error. The CDR3 here is CSGPGRQTETQYC. CDR3 DNA: TGCAGTGGTCCGGGACGTCAAACAGAGACCCAGTACTGC. The chain recombines TRBV20-1 with TRBJ2-5; D possibly matches TRBD1 or TRBD2 (5 bases each). V dropped 7 bases and J dropped 4 bases, with 16 bases sitting between them. Germline-derived CDR1 and CDR2 are DFQATT and SNEGSKA (reference sequence). This CDR3 comprises 13 residues.

Ten or more counts support this clonotype. The V and J genes are TRBV15 and TRBJ1-2, with D hard to call. Trimming left V 3 bases short and J 5 bases short, with 13 bases between. Germline V CDR1 and CDR2: LNHNV, YYDKDF (reference sequence). The CDR3 has 14 amino acids. In DNA, the CDR3 is TGTGCCACCAGCAGCCCCCCGGGTTCATATGGCTACACCTTC. The encoded protein is CATSSPPGSYGYTF.

Remarks on this clonotype: A single base separates this from a much larger clone, so it may be a read error. The rearrangement joins TRBV10-2 to TRBJ2-6; D gene unclear. The ends were cut back, 4 bases at V and 0 bases at J, with 13 bases in the middle. The germline V gene encodes CDR1 WSHSY and CDR2 SAAADI. CDR3 size: 17 residues. The DNA for the CDR3 is TGCGCCAGCAGTGGGGATAACTTGATCTCTGGGGCCAACGTCCTGACTTTC. This translates into CASSGDNLISGANVLTF.

This clonotype was detected many times. The rearrangement joins TRBV7-9 to TRBJ2-5, with 8 bases identical to TRBD1. The CDR3 has 14 residues. Germline V lookup: CDR1 SEHNR, CDR2 FQNEAQ (reference sequence). Trimming removed 4 bases from V and 4 bases from J; junction bases left unmatched: 5. The CDR3, as DNA: TGTGCCAGCAGCTCGTCGACAGGGGCAGAGACCCAGTACTTC. Translation: CASSSSTGAETQYF.

The chain employs TRBV5-6 and TRBJ2-5; D not certain. This CDR3 comprises 15 residues. Trimming cost V 0 bases and J 4 bases, with 13 bases left between them. CDR1 is SGHDT, CDR2 YYEEEE, per germline. The CDR3: CASSLVGNRGETQYF. The CDR3 bases are TGTGCCAGCAGCTTGGTCGGCAACCGTGGAGAGACCCAGTACTTC.

This clonotype was seen many times. V usage is TRBV15 and J usage is TRBJ2-7, with TRBD1 matching over 9 bases. CDR1 and CDR2 (germline): LNHNV, YYDKDF (reference sequence). V lost 4 bases and J lost 2; bases outside the gene matches: 3. CDR3 length equals 14 residues. The CDR3 DNA reads TGTGCCACCAGCACGGGACAGGGAACCTACGAGCAGTACTTC. Encoded protein: CATSTGQGTYEQYF.

There are many counts of this clonotype. The chain joins TRBV2 to TRBJ1-5, with 7 bases lining up with TRBD1. Germline values: CDR1 SNHLY, CDR2 FYNNEI. J lost 2 bases, V lost 8 bases, and 3 bases had no gene match. This CDR3 region has 13 residues. CDR3 bases: TGTGCCAGCGGGACAGAACGCAATCAGCCCCAGCATTTT. This translates into CASGTERNQPQHF. The full variable domain, with the rest looked up from reference TRBV2 and TRBJ1-5, is EPEVTQTPSHQVTQMGQEVILRCVPISNHLYFYWYRQILGQKVEFLVSFYNNEISEKSEIFDDQFSVERPDGSNFTLKIRSTKLEDSAMYFCASGTERNQPQHFGDGTRLSIL.

The chain is built from TRBV6-2 or TRBV6-3 and TRBJ2-7; weak D call: TRBD2 (6 bases). V lost 2 bases and J 2 bases, leaving 22 bases between the germline ends. This CDR3 contains 18 residues. The germline V gene encodes CDR1 MNHEY and CDR2 SVGEGT. This CDR3 reads CASSYLTGRDLVTYEQYF. The DNA for the CDR3 is TGTGCCAGCAGTTACCTTACGGGCCGGGACTTAGTGACCTACGAGCAGTACTTC.

This chain links TRBV7-9 with TRBJ1-2; maybe TRBD1 (6 bases). The CDR3 sequence is 14 residues long. With 2 bases removed from V and 8 bases from J, the gap between germline ends came to 15 bases. Germline V gene data show CDR1 as SEHNR and CDR2 as FQNEAQ (reference sequence). The DNA for the CDR3 is TGTGCCAGCAGCTTATTTCCGGACAGACGCGGCTACACCTTC. Translated, it gives CASSLFPDRRGYTF.

This chain joins TRBV11-3 and TRBJ2-5; weak D call: TRBD1 (6 bases). V dropped 6 bases and J dropped 7 bases, with 24 bases sitting between them. The germline CDR1 and CDR2 sequences are SGHNT and YENEEA. This CDR3 has 16 amino acids. CDR3 loop: CASSDTGKGTSRTQYF. The CDR3 region has the DNA TGTGCCAGCAGTGATACAGGGAAGGGGACATCCCGGACCCAGTACTTC. Full variable domain (missing parts from reference TRBV11-3 and TRBJ2-5): EAGVVQSPRYKIIEKKQPVAFWCNPISGHNTLYWYLQNLGQGPELLIRYENEEAVDDSQLPKDRFSAERLKGVDSTLKIQPAELGDSAVYLCASSDTGKGTSRTQYFGPGTRLLVL.

The chain is built from TRBV25-1 and TRBJ1-6; unclear D gene. The CDR3 runs 15 residues. Germline V gives CDR1 MGHDK, CDR2 SYGVNS. Trimming cost V 1 base and J 5 bases, with 9 bases left between them. CDR3 nucleotides: TGTGCCAGCAGTGAATTAGGGCACAATAATTCACCCCTCCACTTT. Residues: CASSELGHNNSPLHF.

The gene calls are TRBV19 and TRBJ2-2; possible D gene TRBD2, 6 bases. Trimming removed 10 bases at V and 0 bases at J, with 15 bases between. Germline CDR1 and CDR2: LNHDA and SQIVND (reference sequence). The CDR3 extends over 15 amino acids. The CDR3 region is CATKRVAANTGELFF. The CDR3 DNA is TGTGCCACCAAAAGGGTAGCGGCGAACACCGGGGAGCTGTTTTTT.

The genes are TRBV2 and TRBJ2-5, with TRBD2 matching over 9 bases. V trimming: 10 bases; J trimming: 5 bases; junction bases outside the gene matches: 8. CDR1 SNHLY and CDR2 FYNNEI come from the germline V gene. The CDR3 covers 13 residues. The CDR3 sequence: CAISAGGQETQYF. In DNA, the CDR3 is TGTGCCATCTCAGCGGGGGGCCAGGAGACCCAGTACTTC. The full variable domain, with the rest looked up from reference TRBV2 and TRBJ2-5, is EPEVTQTPSHQVTQMGQEVILRCVPISNHLYFYWYRQILGQKVEFLVSFYNNEISEKSEIFDDQFSVERPDGSNFTLKIRSTKLEDSAMYFCAISAGGQETQYFGPGTRLLVL.

This clonotype was recorded once. V gene TRBV10-3 combines with J gene TRBJ2-5; D might be TRBD1 or TRBD2, each matching 5 bases. The CDR3 loop spans 14 amino acids. The germline gives CDR1 ENHRY, CDR2 SYGVKD. The germline V and J ends were trimmed by 9 bases and 4 bases, with 18 bases remaining between them. CDR3 in amino acids: CAIQAGARGETQYF. The CDR3 region has the DNA TGTGCCATACAGGCCGGGGCCAGAGGAGAGACCCAGTACTTC.

The chain uses TRBV6-6 and TRBJ1-1; unclear D gene. This CDR3 is 13 amino acids long. Per germline, CDR1 MNHNY and CDR2 SVGAGI (reference sequence). V was shortened by 5 bases and J by 6 bases, with 13 bases between the two germline ends. The CDR3, as DNA: TGTGCCAGCAGTGAACGCCGGAGTGCTGAAGCTTTCTTT. Residues: CASSERRSAEAFF.